This T cell receptor (beta chain) was sequenced in a study of T-cell reconstitution after alpha-beta-depleted transplantation in children. Ten or more counts support this clonotype. Looked up from germline, CDR1 is MRHNA and CDR2 is SNTAGT. The trim removed 5 bases at V and 1 base at J, leaving 2 bases unmatched. CDR3 size: 14 residues. Unique molecular identifiers were built into the TCRbeta library. One entry per CDR3 protein, called by TCRdb with MiXCR from the PCR reads. This table holds 360,000 or so distinct CDR3 sequences, around 21% found once. This receptor was taken from a human donor who donated a stem cell graft to a child with acute myeloid leukemia. The rearrangement joins TRBV6-4 to TRBJ2-3, with 8 nucleotides matching TRBD1. Sequenced here: PBMCs from the stem cell graft donor, sampled from the stem cell graft. The CDR3 sequence is CASSPTGGTDTQYF. The CDR3, as DNA: TGTGCCAGCAGTCCGACAGGGGGCACAGATACGCAGTATTTT.